This T cell receptor (beta chain) was documented in a study of CD8+CD57+ T cells in acquired aplastic anemia (dated by TCRdb to between 2017 and 2018). For the wider study: A mean of around 3.2 ug of DNA, ranging from roughly 0.19 to 27.4 ug, was extracted from sorted CD4+ and CD8+ cells.

Profiling of TCR beta VDJ combinations and CDR3 sequences used genomic DNA as the template. An Illumina HiSeq 2000 was used for TCR repertoire sequencing. The paper's data handling went like this. TRBV/TRBJ rearrangement plots, CDR3 size and DJ length profiles, and Simpson's diversity index were used to assess repertoires. The most abundant DNA sequence in the deep sequencing data was defined as the immunodominant clone. CDR3 amino acid sequences were checked for sharing across subjects and were also compared against the VDJdb database and published repertoires. Using fastp at Q25 and MiXCR, TCRdb reprocessed the public reads and kept productive beta chains. Rows merge per CDR3 protein into single entries with the most common DNA and genes. V and J calls and clone size were set by TCRdb, not the authors. A total of 250,000 to 300,000 distinct CDR3 sequences appear in this sample, 50% to 70% of them only once. The ten top clones hold 8% of the sample.

What the authors observed across the whole study: CD8+ Simpson's diversity did not differ significantly between patients and healthy controls (P=0.060). Although under 35 CD8+ CDR3 sequences were shared by patients and controls, these sequences appeared highly expressed in patients and within the immunodominant clones of patients.

Unmatched junction bases come to 4, with V trimmed by 4 bases and J by 1 base. The CDR3 runs 15 amino acids, cysteine and phenylalanine included. This entry keeps only the CDR3 DNA: 45 bases, framed from base 1. The germline V gene encodes CDR1 SGHVS and CDR2 FQNEAQ. In this study, sorted CD4+ and CD8+ T cells from the blood of healthy subjects and of severe aplastic anemia patients had their TCR repertoires deep-sequenced. Ficoll-Paque density gradient centrifugation was used to isolate peripheral blood mononuclear cells. CD4+ and CD8+ T cells were sorted by FACS or magnetic beads before DNA extraction. With regard to this clonotype: Its target antigen remains unknown. No much larger clone exists at a distance of one base, and base qualities are not known.

The sample was sorted CD4+, CD8+, or CD8+CD57+ T cells (not recorded which) from PBMCs. The TCR originated in a human donor with severe aplastic anemia or a healthy control (not recorded which). The chain was built from TRBV7-8 and TRBJ2-1, with TRBD1 identical over 7 junction bases. The sequenced DNA is TGTGCCAGCAGCTCGACAGGGACGTCCTACAATGAGCAGTTCTTC. The translation is CASSSTGTSYNEQFF.